This TCR beta chain appears in the sequencing data of a study of T-cell memory formation after mild COVID-19. Per the germline V gene, CDR1 is DFQATT and CDR2 is SNEGSKA (reference sequence). The V end lost 0 bases, the J end lost 4 bases, and 8 bases lay between the germline ends. The CDR3 extends over 13 amino acids. Note on this clonotype: Its antigen is still unknown.

General observations from the study: Memory sampled before infection contained some responding clones, suggesting cross-reactive memory joined.

Using its own MiXCR run on the 5' RACE reads, TCRdb lists one record per CDR3 protein. The data show approximately 260,000 distinct CDR3 sequences, roughly 17% seen once. The genes are TRBV20-1 and TRBJ2-3; D may be TRBD2 (5 bases). The receptor was derived from a man aged 18 to 29 who had mild COVID-19 (a few samples of this study predate the infection). Cell type and time point are not known. Sequencing was done on a sample of PBMCs or a T cell subset sorted from them (not recorded which). In nucleotides, the CDR3 is TGCAGTGCTAGAGATCGGACTCCAGATACGCAGTATTTT. Protein product: CSARDRTPDTQYF.